The 19 T cell receptor beta chains listed next were all sequenced from one sample in a study of T cell repertoires in cytomegalovirus infection. TCRdb processed the reads anew with MiXCR; each CDR3 protein has one entry. The table records almost 300,000 distinct CDR3 sequences, 8% to 10% of them present only once. The sample comprised PBMCs. These receptor sequences come from a human donor in good health (CMV status not recorded). Some clones in this sample may be carry-over from other donors' samples.

This clonotype has ten or more counts. The rearrangement joins TRBV6-1 to TRBJ1-2, with D possibly TRBD1 on 6 matching bases. The CDR3 has 16 amino acids. V was shortened by 4 bases and J by 7 bases, with 22 bases between the two germline ends. Germline CDR1 reads MNHNS; CDR2 reads SASEGT. CDR3 sequence reads: CASSGQVVRQMSGYTF. In DNA, the CDR3 is TGTGCCAGCAGTGGACAGGTTGTACGCCAAATGAGTGGCTACACCTTC.

In its sample, this clonotype was seen many times. The V gene is TRBV6-5, the J gene TRBJ2-5, with TRBD2 matching over 13 bases. Germline CDR1 is MNHEY and CDR2 is SVGAGI. V trimming: 4 bases; J trimming: 1 base; junction bases outside the gene matches: 3. The CDR3 is 16 amino acids. The DNA for the CDR3 is TGTGCCAGCAGTTCCGGACTAGCGGGGGTCCAAGAGACCCAGTACTTC. Its translation is CASSSGLAGVQETQYF.

Many counts were recorded for this clonotype. The V gene is TRBV6-2 or TRBV6-3, the J gene TRBJ2-3; D is possibly TRBD1 or TRBD2 (6 bases each). In germline, CDR1 is MNHEY, CDR2 SVGEGT. The CDR3 covers 12 residues. Trimming removed 7 bases from V and 10 bases from J, with 15 bases in between. CDR3 residues: CASTEGGIPQYF. CDR3 bases: TGTGCCAGCACCGAAGGGGGGATACCGCAGTATTTT.

This clonotype has just a few counts. The chain couples TRBV2 to TRBJ2-5; 9 bases fit TRBD1. This CDR3 contains 15 residues. Germline assignment: CDR1 SNHLY and CDR2 FYNNEI. The junction had 6 bases not matched to a gene; V was cut back by 6 bases and J by 1 base. CDR3 amino acids: CASREQGAPQETQYF. The CDR3 DNA follows: TGTGCCAGCAGGGAACAGGGGGCCCCCCAAGAGACCCAGTACTTC.

This clonotype was recorded at least ten times. This rearrangement joins TRBV7-2 to TRBJ1-5; maybe TRBD1 (6 bases). The CDR3 contains 15 residues. Germline CDR1 is SGHTA and CDR2 is FQGNSA. The V end was cut by 5 bases, the J end by 5 bases, with 16 bases between. The CDR3 reads CASSPQGGLDQPQHF. CDR3 coding DNA: TGTGCCAGCAGCCCGCAAGGGGGGCTGGATCAGCCCCAGCATTTT.

This clonotype has ten or more counts. The chain joins TRBV12-3 or TRBV12-4 to TRBJ2-3; D is unclear. The CDR3 has 15 residues. The V end lost 5 bases, the J end lost 1 base, and 13 bases lay between the germline ends. The CDR3 region is CASSERISGTDTQYF. For the CDR3, the DNA is TGTGCCAGCAGTGAGCGAATTTCAGGCACAGATACGCAGTATTTT.

This clonotype was found many times. The CDR3 bases are TGTGCCAGCAGCCAGGACTACTATGGCTACACCTTC. It yields the protein CASSQDYYGYTF. V usage is TRBV4-2 and J usage is TRBJ1-2, with D unresolved. The CDR3 loop spans 12 amino acids. Germline V gene lookup returns CDR1 LGHNA and CDR2 YNFKEQ. V lost 3 bases, J lost 3 bases, and 5 bases lay in between.

This chain joins TRBV7-1 and TRBJ2-7, with a weak D call TRBD2 (6 bases). TRBV7-1 is identified as an open reading frame with a role that is uncertain. Trimming removed 3 bases at V and 9 bases at J, with 21 bases between. The CDR3 length is 15 residues. CDR3 sequence (DNA): TGTGCCAGCAGCTCCTCGGGGGAGGACCGGGTCAGGCAGTACGTC. It encodes CASSSSGEDRVRQYV.

This clonotype appeared many times. The rearrangement uses TRBV6-2 or TRBV6-3 and TRBJ2-7; D remains ambiguous. The germline V gene has CDR1 MNHEY and CDR2 SVGEGT. The CDR3 is made up of 12 amino acids. Trimming shortened V by 8 bases and J by 2 bases, and 10 bases separated the two germline ends. Written as DNA, the CDR3 is TGTGCCAGCGGGCAACGCCCCTACGAGCAGTACGTC. Its translation is CASGQRPYEQYV.

This sequence joins TRBV19 and TRBJ2-2; 9 nucleotides match TRBD1. J was trimmed by 6 bases and V by 7 bases; bases with no gene match: 9. CDR1 is LNHDA, CDR2 SQIVND, per germline (reference sequence). The CDR3 loop spans 15 amino acids. This chain's CDR3 is CASTAGQGISGELFF. The CDR3 DNA follows: TGTGCCAGTACGGCGGGACAGGGAATATCCGGGGAGCTGTTTTTT.

This clonotype was found many times. The V gene is TRBV6-5, the J gene TRBJ2-2; D not certain. The CDR3 covers 14 residues. V shed 2 bases and J shed 2 bases, with 6 bases lying between them. In germline, CDR1 is MNHEY, CDR2 SVGAGI. CDR3 nucleotides: TGTGCCAGCAGTTACCGCGGAAACACCGGGGAGCTGTTTTTT. Translation: CASSYRGNTGELFF.

The genes are TRBV28 and TRBJ1-1; 7 bases fit TRBD1. V shed 4 bases and J 4 bases; nucleotides not matched to a gene: 15. Germline lookup yields CDR1 MDHEN and CDR2 SYDVKM. The CDR3 sequence is 17 residues long. CDR3 DNA: TGTGCCAGCAGTTCTCGACAGGGACTTGTGTTATTCACTGAAGCTTTCTTT. Translation: CASSSRQGLVLFTEAFF. The full variable domain, in which reference TRBV28 and TRBJ1-1 provide the parts outside the CDR3, is DVKVTQSSRYLVKRTGEKVFLECVQDMDHENMFWYRQDPGLGLRLIYFSYDVKMKEKGDIPEGYSVSREKKERFSLILESASTNQTSMYLCASSSRQGLVLFTEAFFGQGTRLTVV.

This clonotype has only a few counts. The chain joins TRBV7-6 to TRBJ2-2; D may be TRBD2 (6 bases). V was pared by 8 bases and J by 1 base, with 17 bases between. This CDR3 has 16 residues. Germline V lookup: CDR1 SGHVS, CDR2 FNYEAQ. DNA of the CDR3: TGTGCCAGCCTATTTGCGGGGACCCTGAACACCGGGGAGCTGTTTTTT. Translating it yields CASLFAGTLNTGELFF.

For this clonotype: A read error is possible here, since a much larger clone lies one base away. The J gene is TRBJ2-1, the V gene TRBV29-1; D is unclear. The CDR3 is 12 amino acids. In germline, CDR1 is SQVTM, CDR2 ANQGSEA. The CDR3 DNA follows: TGCAGCGTTGATCGCTCCTACCATGAGCAGTTCTTC. Its translation: CSVDRSYHEQFF.

This chain joins TRBV2 and TRBJ2-3; a weak D match, TRBD1 (6 bases). This CDR3 contains 11 residues. V was trimmed by 6 bases and J by 7 bases, leaving 8 bases between them. Germline loops: CDR1 SNHLY, CDR2 FYNNEI. CDR3 nucleotides: TGTGCCAGCAGAGGGGGAAATACGCAGTATTTT. Its translation: CASRGGNTQYF.

This clonotype has ten or more counts. This chain links TRBV28 with TRBJ1-5; 7 bases map to TRBD1. CDR1 MDHEN and CDR2 SYDVKM come from the germline V gene. Unmatched junction bases numbered 5, after V lost 6 bases and J lost 0 bases. This CDR3 comprises 15 residues. CDR3 in DNA: TGTGCCAGCAGCCACAGGGGAGTTAGCAATCAGCCCCAGCATTTT. Amino acids: CASSHRGVSNQPQHF.

This clonotype was detected ten times or more. The genes are TRBV29-1 and TRBJ1-2; unclear D gene. The CDR3 sequence is 12 residues long. The germline gives CDR1 SQVTM, CDR2 ANQGSEA. V was shortened by 2 bases and J by 9 bases, with 13 bases between the two germline ends. This chain's CDR3 is CSVENWQESYTF. CDR3 sequence (DNA): TGCAGCGTTGAAAATTGGCAGGAGAGCTACACCTTC. Based on the CDR3 plus reference TRBV29-1 and TRBJ1-2, the full variable domain is SAVISQKPSRDICQRGTSLTIQCQVDSQVTMMFWYRQQPGQSLTLIATANQGSEATYESGFVIDKFPISRPNLTFSTLTVSNMSPEDSSIYLCSVENWQESYTFGSGTRLTVV.

The sample holds many counts of this clonotype. CDR3 nucleotide sequence: TGTGCCAGCAGCTTAAAGGCAGGGGACGGCTACACCTTC. Translating gives CASSLKAGDGYTF. J is TRBJ1-2 and V is TRBV7-3; D perhaps matches TRBD1 (6 bases). Germline CDR1 and CDR2: SGHTA and FQGTGA. The length of the CDR3 is 13 residues. With 1 base removed from V and 8 bases from J, the gap between germline ends came to 11 bases. The variable domain in full, with the rest retrieved from reference TRBV7-3 and TRBJ1-2, is GAGVSQTPSNKVTEKGKYVELRCDPISGHTALYWYRQSLGQGPEFLIYFQGTGAADDSGLPNDRFFAVRPEGSVSTLKIQRTERGDSAVYLCASSLKAGDGYTFGSGTRLTVV.

The CDR3 loop reads CASSEALRGTGELFF. The CDR3 DNA follows: TGTGCCAGCAGTGAAGCGCTTCGGGGGACCGGGGAGCTGTTTTTT. The rearrangement joins TRBV2 to TRBJ2-2; D might be TRBD2 (6 bases). There are 15 residues in the CDR3. The germline V gene encodes CDR1 SNHLY and CDR2 FYNNEI. Trimming pared 0 bases from V and 5 bases from J, leaving 10 bases between. Supplemented by reference TRBV2 and TRBJ2-2, the full variable domain reads EPEVTQTPSHQVTQMGQEVILRCVPISNHLYFYWYRQILGQKVEFLVSFYNNEISEKSEIFDDQFSVERPDGSNFTLKIRSTKLEDSAMYFCASSEALRGTGELFFGEGSRLTVL.